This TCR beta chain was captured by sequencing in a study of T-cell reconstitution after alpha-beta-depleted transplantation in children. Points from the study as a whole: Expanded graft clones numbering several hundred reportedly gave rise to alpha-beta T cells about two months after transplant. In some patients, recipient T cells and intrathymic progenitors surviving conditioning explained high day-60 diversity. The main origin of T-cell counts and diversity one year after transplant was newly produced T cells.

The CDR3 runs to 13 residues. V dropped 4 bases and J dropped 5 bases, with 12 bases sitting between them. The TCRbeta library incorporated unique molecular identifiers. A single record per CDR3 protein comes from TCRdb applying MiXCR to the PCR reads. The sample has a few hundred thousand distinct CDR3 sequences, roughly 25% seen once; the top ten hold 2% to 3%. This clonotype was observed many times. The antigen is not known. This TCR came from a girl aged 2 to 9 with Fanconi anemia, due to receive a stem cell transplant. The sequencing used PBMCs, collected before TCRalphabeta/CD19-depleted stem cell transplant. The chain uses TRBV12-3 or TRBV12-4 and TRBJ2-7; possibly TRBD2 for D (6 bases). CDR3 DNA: TGTGCCAGCAGTTCCCCGGGAGCCCACGAGCAGTACTTC. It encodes CASSSPGAHEQYF.